The sequence of this T cell receptor (beta chain) was determined in a study of T cell changes during pregnancy in multiple sclerosis. The repertoire was sequenced with immunoSEQ multiplex PCR; TCRdb's copy has only in-frame clones and lacks some. The repertoire holds around 60,000 clones, with 96% as singletons. J gave up 3 bases and V 5 bases, and 6 bases lay outside the gene matches. The CDR3 loop spans 14 amino acids. Germline V lookup: CDR1 MNHEY, CDR2 SMNVEV (reference sequence). Specimen: CD8+ T cells from peripheral blood mononuclear cells, collected after pregnancy. The chain has TRBV27 and TRBJ2-7, with 8 bases identical to TRBD2. This receptor was obtained from a female donor with multiple sclerosis, enrolled in a pregnancy study. The DNA of the CDR3 is TGTGCCAGCAGTACCGGGACTAGGTACTACGAGCAGTACTTC. Protein product: CASSTGTRYYEQYF.